The 14 T cell receptor beta chains given below trace back to one sample, sequenced in a study of monozygotic twins with inflammatory bowel disease (dated by TCRdb to the late 2010s). Libraries were prepared through 5' RACE. Sequencing was performed on an Illumina HiSeq 2500. Reprocessed by TCRdb, the reads give a single entry per CDR3 protein sequence, without DNA. The table held for this sample gives under 150,000 distinct CDR3 sequences. Roughly 2.5% of the sample goes to the ten largest clones. Sequencing was done on a sample of blood. The receptors originated from a human donor with ulcerative colitis or Crohn's disease, or a healthy co-twin of an affected twin (not recorded which).

The chain has TRBV12-3 or TRBV12-4 and TRBJ2-1; TCRdb's D gene call, TRBD1, goes unchecked for lack of DNA. CDR3 length equals 12 residues. This chain's CDR3 is CASTWAGNEQFF.

CDR3 residues: CASSLGEQRLGGYTF. V is TRBV7-3 and J is TRBJ1-2; TCRdb calls TRBD1, which cannot be checked without DNA. The CDR3 spans 15 residues. Germline assignment: CDR1 SGHTA and CDR2 FQGTGA. Full variable domain (outside the CDR3, taken from reference TRBV7-3 and TRBJ1-2): GAGVSQTPSNKVTEKGKYVELRCDPISGHTALYWYRQSLGQGPEFLIYFQGTGAADDSGLPNDRFFAVRPEGSVSTLKIQRTERGDSAVYLCASSLGEQRLGGYTFGSGTRLTVV.

The chain's CDR3 is CASSKGRVYRYGTDTQYF. The V call is TRBV4-2, the J call TRBJ2-3; absent DNA, TCRdb's TRBD1 call cannot be checked. This CDR3 has 18 amino acids. CDR1 and CDR2 (germline): LGHNA, YNFKEQ.

This chain uses TRBV7-2 with TRBJ2-7; TCRdb names TRBD1, which stays unverified in the absence of DNA. Germline CDR1 reads SGHTA; CDR2 reads FQGNSA. The CDR3 loop spans 15 amino acids. CDR3 in amino acids: CASSWGGRNSYEQYF.

V and J are TRBV3-1 and TRBJ1-6; no DNA is available, so the TRBD1 call from TCRdb remains unchecked. This CDR3 has 14 amino acids. CDR1 LGHDT and CDR2 YNNKEL come from the germline V gene (reference sequence). CDR3 amino acids: CASSGGTGKSPLHF. The full variable domain, with the rest looked up from reference TRBV3-1 and TRBJ1-6, is DTAVSQTPKYLVTQMGNDKSIKCEQNLGHDTMYWYKQDSKKFLKIMFSYNNKELIINETVPNRFSPKSPDKAHLNLHINSLELGDSAVYFCASSGGTGKSPLHFGNGTRLTVT.

The rearrangement links TRBV5-1 to TRBJ1-1; TCRdb indicates TRBD1, and absent DNA this call remains unverified. CDR3 size: 13 residues. The germline CDR1 and CDR2 sequences are SGHRS and YFSETQ. CDR3 region: CASSLVRGTEAFF.

The gene calls are TRBV6-4 and TRBJ2-2; the TCRdb call, TRBD2, lacks DNA for checking. Germline-derived CDR1 and CDR2 are MRHNA and SNTAGT. This CDR3 spans 14 amino acids. The CDR3 here is CASSDGTSTGELFF.

This chain links TRBV7-9 with TRBJ2-7. The length of the CDR3 is 13 residues. Germline lookup yields CDR1 SEHNR and CDR2 FQNEAQ (reference sequence). The CDR3: CASSSPGALEQYF.

V is TRBV6-5 and J is TRBJ1-4. The CDR3 spans 12 residues. Germline CDR1 and CDR2: MNHEY and SVGAGI. CDR3 region: CASASFNEKLFF.

The chain carries TRBV2 and TRBJ1-1; TCRdb selects TRBD1, and the lack of DNA leaves this call unchecked. The CDR3 sequence is 14 residues long. Germline V gene data show CDR1 as SNHLY and CDR2 as FYNNEI. The CDR3 region is CASSESRGGTEAFF.

The chain recombines TRBV7-6 with TRBJ2-6. The CDR3 runs 15 residues. CDR1 is SGHVS and CDR2 is FNYEAQ in the germline V gene. This CDR3 reads CASSLASSGANVLTF.

V and J are TRBV20-1 and TRBJ2-3; there is no DNA to check the TCRdb D call of TRBD1. In germline, CDR1 is DFQATT, CDR2 SNEGSKA (reference sequence). The CDR3 length is 13 residues. The CDR3 protein is CSGFDRLTDTQYF.

V and J are TRBV12-3 or TRBV12-4 and TRBJ1-1; no DNA is available, so the TRBD1 call from TCRdb remains unchecked. The CDR3 runs 11 residues. This chain's CDR3 is CASLRAGQAFF.

This sequence joins TRBV9 and TRBJ2-7. Germline loops: CDR1 SGDLS, CDR2 YYNGEE. The CDR3 runs 14 residues. CDR3 region: CASSVEPGTYEQYF.